Each of the 3 T cell receptor beta chains below was sequenced from the same sample in a study of cytotoxic CD8 clonotypes in ibrutinib-treated CLL. Sequenced by immunoSEQ multiplex PCR; TCRdb stores in-frame clones only, minus some. Of almost 45,000 clones listed, almost 70% are singletons. The sequencing used PBMCs, collected after 12 months of ibrutinib treatment. These TCRs come from a human donor with chronic lymphocytic leukemia.

This chain links TRBV5-4 with TRBJ1-1; D uncertain. Germline V lookup: CDR1 SGHNT, CDR2 YYREEE (reference sequence). The length of the CDR3 is 14 residues. Trimming shortened V by 0 bases and J by 6 bases, and 12 bases separated the two germline ends. The CDR3 sequence is CASSLEGSVSEAFF. The CDR3 DNA sequence: TGTGCCAGCAGCTTGGAAGGCTCGGTCTCTGAAGCTTTCTTT.

The rearrangement links TRBV7-7 to TRBJ2-3; no clear D gene. Trimming removed 2 bases at V and 5 bases at J, with 11 bases between. The CDR3 spans 14 residues. Germline V gene lookup returns CDR1 SSHAT and CDR2 FNYEAQ (reference sequence). The CDR3 DNA sequence: TGTGCCAGCAGCTTATCTCCAGGTTTAGATACGCAGTATTTT. Translated, it gives CASSLSPGLDTQYF.

The chain employs TRBV25-1 and TRBJ2-7; 7 bases map to TRBD1. V shed 5 bases, J shed 4 bases, and the junction held 8 bases outside the gene matches. The CDR3 loop spans 14 amino acids. From germline, CDR1 is MGHDK and CDR2 SYGVNS. CDR3 sequence reads: CASSKWTGSYEQYF. DNA of the CDR3: TGTGCCAGCAGTAAATGGACAGGCTCTTACGAGCAGTACTTC.